This TCR beta chain derives from a study of blood T cell repertoires in COVID-19. The table came from immunoSEQ multiplex PCR; TCRdb's copy has only in-frame clones and leaves some out. The table includes fewer than 450,000 clones, around nine tenths detected once. Trimming removed 10 bases at V and 0 bases at J, with 12 bases between. Per germline, CDR1 ENHRY and CDR2 SYGVKD. The CDR3 covers 13 residues. This sequence joins TRBV10-3 and TRBJ1-2, with D possibly matching TRBD1 (6 bases). This clonotype originated in a woman aged 18-29 years who had recovered from COVID-19. Specimen: peripheral blood. The CDR3: CATSGHTNYGYTF. The CDR3 coding sequence is TGTGCCACCTCGGGACACACTAACTATGGCTACACCTTC.